The 25 T cell receptor beta chains in this list originate from one sample, sequenced in a study of human CD4 T cells and Enterobacteriaceae. Assay: immunoSEQ multiplex PCR; the TCRdb copy retains only in-frame clones and omits some. Here the sample spans 25,000 to 35,000 clones, roughly 79% being singletons. All CD4+ cells other than CD45RA+CCR7+CD95- naive cells were sorted as memory, over 98% pure. Sequences were obtained from memory CD4+ T cells from blood. All receptors derive from a human donor in good health.

The rearrangement links TRBV5-1 to TRBJ1-1; 8 nucleotides line up with TRBD1. CDR3 size: 15 residues. The germline V gene has CDR1 SGHRS and CDR2 YFSETQ. V dropped 7 bases and J dropped 1; count of bases not matched to a gene: 9. The CDR3 DNA is TGCGCCAGCGGAAGGACCGGGACAGGGAACACTGAAGCTTTCTTT. It translates to CASGRTGTGNTEAFF.

The CDR3 coding sequence is TGCGCCAGCAGCTCTCGACAGGGTGGTGGCGAGACCCAGTACTTC. Residues: CASSSRQGGGETQYF. This rearrangement joins TRBV5-1 to TRBJ2-5; 7 nucleotides match TRBD1. Per the germline V gene, CDR1 is SGHRS and CDR2 is YFSETQ. The CDR3 runs 15 residues. The junction had 10 bases not matched to a gene; V was cut back by 3 bases and J by 5 bases.

This clone was found once. This chain joins TRBV5-1 and TRBJ2-1; 7 nucleotides agree with TRBD2. The CDR3 runs to 17 residues. The germline V gene encodes CDR1 SGHRS and CDR2 YFSETQ. Losses at the gene ends were 0 bases for V and 6 bases for J; bases not matched to a gene: 12. Here the CDR3 reads CASSLAGRESLSNEQFF. The CDR3 nucleotides are TGCGCCAGCAGCTTGGCGGGGCGGGAGTCGCTTAGCAATGAGCAGTTCTTC.

This chain connects TRBV10-1 to TRBJ2-7; TRBD2 matches at 10 bases. The CDR3 spans 18 residues. CDR1 and CDR2 (germline): WNHNN, SYGVQD (reference sequence). Losses at the gene ends were 2 bases for V and 7 bases for J; bases not matched to a gene: 17. As DNA, the CDR3 is TGCGCCAGCAGTGAGGCGAGGGGGACTAGCGTTGCCAGGGGGGAGCAGTACTTC. Amino acids: CASSEARGTSVARGEQYF.

The chain combines TRBV19 with TRBJ2-4, with D unclear. Looked up from germline, CDR1 is LNHDA and CDR2 is SQIVND (reference sequence). The CDR3 totals 14 residues. V lost 2 bases, J lost 7 bases, and 12 bases lay in between. CDR3 nucleotides: TGTGCCAGTAGTATAAATCCAGTAAATAACATTCAGTACTTC. Amino acids: CASSINPVNNIQYF.

J is TRBJ2-2 and V is TRBV15; 10 positions match TRBD1. The CDR3 is 18 residues long. The ends lost 6 bases at V and 1 base at J; junction bases unmatched: 11. CDR1 LNHNV and CDR2 YYDKDF come from the germline V gene (reference sequence). The CDR3 protein is CATRGWGTGEVNTGELFF. CDR3 DNA: TGTGCCACCAGGGGGTGGGGGACAGGGGAAGTGAACACCGGGGAGCTGTTTTTT.

The chain joins TRBV6-1 to TRBJ2-2; 9 bases align to TRBD1. CDR3 length: 16 amino acids. The germline gives CDR1 MNHNS, CDR2 SASEGT. V dropped 4 bases and J dropped 4; count of bases not matched to a gene: 7. This CDR3 is CASSARTGEITGELFF. CDR3 in DNA: TGTGCCAGCAGTGCACGGACAGGGGAGATCACCGGGGAGCTGTTTTTT.

V is TRBV11-3 and J is TRBJ1-1; D gene uncertain. Germline assignment: CDR1 SGHNT and CDR2 YENEEA. V lost 5 bases to trimming and J lost 7 bases, with 14 bases between them. The CDR3 contains 13 residues. The CDR3 is CASSPSDGFEAFF. The CDR3 nucleotides are TGTGCCAGCAGCCCATCCGACGGATTTGAAGCTTTCTTT.

This rearrangement joins TRBV4-1 to TRBJ1-5; the D is unclear. V gave up 0 bases and J gave up 3 bases, with 12 bases separating them. Germline lookup yields CDR1 MGHRA and CDR2 YSYEKL. This CDR3 has 16 residues. CDR3 sequence (DNA): TGCGCCAGCAGCCAAGAATTCGGCCGGGACAATCAGCCCCAGCATTTT. Translation gives CASSQEFGRDNQPQHF.

V is TRBV5-6 and J is TRBJ2-1; 8 bases are a match to TRBD1. V trimming: 0 bases; J trimming: 1 base; junction bases outside the gene matches: 3. This CDR3 comprises 16 residues. The germline V gene has CDR1 SGHDT and CDR2 YYEEEE. The CDR3 DNA is TGTGCCAGCAGCTTGGCAGGACAGGGATCCTACAATGAGCAGTTCTTC. The encoded protein is CASSLAGQGSYNEQFF.

This clone was counted between two and nine times. The chain combines TRBV5-1 with TRBJ2-2; perhaps TRBD1 as D (6 bases). There are 15 residues in the CDR3. Germline CDR1 is SGHRS and CDR2 is YFSETQ. Trimming removed 4 bases from V and 4 bases from J, with 14 bases in between. CDR3 nucleotide sequence: TGCGCCAGCAGCGCTTCTACAGGGTCCACCGGGGAGCTGTTTTTT. Translation gives CASSASTGSTGELFF.

This clone turned up a few times. CDR3 sequence: CASSRSALWTF. CDR3 nucleotides: TGTGCCAGCAGCCGGTCAGCTCTGTGGACCTTC. This chain uses TRBV14 with TRBJ1-2; D is uncertain. Looked up from germline, CDR1 is SGHDN and CDR2 is FVKESK. CDR3 length: 11 amino acids. The V and J ends lost 4 bases and 14 bases respectively, with 14 bases between them.

This clone turned up a few times. V gene TRBV6-1 combines with J gene TRBJ1-2; D is ambiguous. The CDR3 is made up of 14 amino acids. Trimming removed 8 bases at V and 0 bases at J, with 13 bases between. Germline V gene data show CDR1 as MNHNS and CDR2 as SASEGT. CDR3 sequence (DNA): TGTGCCAGCCGCGAGAGGAGGGCTAACTATGGCTACACCTTC. It is translated as CASRERRANYGYTF.

The V call is TRBV19, the J call TRBJ2-1; 11 positions agree with TRBD1. Germline lookup yields CDR1 LNHDA and CDR2 SQIVND (reference sequence). Unmatched junction bases numbered 2, after V lost 9 bases and J lost 4 bases. This CDR3 spans 13 amino acids. Here the CDR3 reads CASRDRGYNEQFF. The CDR3 nucleotides are TGTGCCAGCCGGGACAGGGGGTACAATGAGCAGTTCTTC.

The V and J genes are TRBV6-1 and TRBJ1-5; D might be TRBD1 (5 bases). The germline V gene has CDR1 MNHNS and CDR2 SASEGT. This CDR3 spans 14 amino acids. Trimming cost V 6 bases and J 6 bases, with 15 bases left between them. CDR3 sequence (DNA): TGTGCCAGCAGCGACGGGGGGGAGGTTCAGCCCCAGCATTTT. It yields the protein CASSDGGEVQPQHF.

The chain links TRBV6-1 to TRBJ1-2; tentatively, D is TRBD1 (6 bases). V dropped 0 bases and J dropped 4 bases, with 9 bases sitting between them. Germline lookup yields CDR1 MNHNS and CDR2 SASEGT. The CDR3 totals 14 residues. The CDR3 DNA sequence: TGTGCCAGCAGTGAAGCCGCCAGGGGCTATGGCTACACCTTC. It yields the protein CASSEAARGYGYTF.

This rearrangement joins TRBV28 to TRBJ2-7, with 13 positions matching TRBD2. The junction had 7 bases not matched to a gene; V was cut back by 5 bases and J by 6 bases. There are 15 residues in the CDR3. Germline CDR1 reads MDHEN; CDR2 reads SYDVKM. The DNA of the CDR3 is TGTGCCAGCAGTCTGCGGACTAGCGGGAGTATCGAGCAGTACTTC. It translates to CASSLRTSGSIEQYF.

The chain has TRBV6-1 and TRBJ1-5, with D hard to call. CDR3 size: 14 residues. V dropped 5 bases and J dropped 0 bases, with 8 bases sitting between them. Germline CDR1 MNHNS, CDR2 SASEGT. CDR3 DNA sequence: TGTGCCAGCAGTAATTACAATAGCAATCAGCCCCAGCATTTT. Residues: CASSNYNSNQPQHF.

The V gene is TRBV7-3, the J gene TRBJ2-7; 8 bases are a match to TRBD1. CDR3 length equals 18 residues. V lost 3 bases to trimming and J lost 2 bases; unmatched junction nucleotides: 15. Per the germline V gene, CDR1 is SGHTA and CDR2 is FQGTGA. Written as DNA, the CDR3 is TGTGCCAGCAGCTTTTTCCCCCGACAGGGGCCGAGTACCTACGAGCAGTACTTC. Translating it yields CASSFFPRQGPSTYEQYF.

The chain has TRBV5-1 and TRBJ1-5; 7 bases match TRBD1. Trimming removed 0 bases from V and 3 bases from J; junction bases left unmatched: 3. The CDR3 sequence is 15 residues long. Per the germline V gene, CDR1 is SGHRS and CDR2 is YFSETQ. In nucleotides, the CDR3 is TGCGCCAGCAGCTTGGGGGACAGCTTCAATCAGCCCCAGCATTTT. It codes for CASSLGDSFNQPQHF.

V is TRBV6-1 and J is TRBJ2-3, with D possibly being TRBD2 (6 bases). The ends were cut back, 1 base at V and 10 bases at J, with 15 bases in the middle. Germline CDR1 reads MNHNS; CDR2 reads SASEGT. There are 14 residues in the CDR3. The CDR3 is CASSEGAGMGAQYF. DNA for the CDR3: TGTGCCAGCAGTGAAGGAGCGGGTATGGGAGCGCAGTATTTT.

V usage is TRBV7-9 and J usage is TRBJ2-3; 10 nucleotides line up with TRBD2. The CDR3 length is 17 residues. Germline V gene sequence: CDR1 SEHNR, CDR2 FQNEAQ (reference sequence). V lost 5 bases to trimming and J lost 3 bases; unmatched junction nucleotides: 11. The CDR3 spells CASSRTSGAWGTDTQYF. DNA of the CDR3: TGTGCCAGCAGCAGAACTAGCGGGGCTTGGGGAACAGATACGCAGTATTTT.

The gene calls are TRBV7-2 and TRBJ2-6; 7 bases match TRBD2. The CDR3 has 18 residues. J gave up 1 base and V 1 base, and 7 bases lay outside the gene matches. Germline CDR1 is SGHTA and CDR2 is FQGNSA. CDR3 in amino acids: CASSLVSSGVSGANVLTF. Written as DNA, the CDR3 is TGTGCCAGCAGCTTAGTGTCTAGCGGAGTTTCTGGGGCCAACGTCCTGACTTTC. Complete variable domain (other parts from reference TRBV7-2 and TRBJ2-6): GAGVSQSPSNKVTEKGKDVELRCDPISGHTALYWYRQSLGQGLEFLIYFQGNSAPDKSGLPSDRFSAERTGGSVSTLTIQRTQQEDSAVYLCASSLVSSGVSGANVLTFGAGSRLTVL.

The V and J genes are TRBV7-9 and TRBJ2-5; D unclear. The ends were cut back, 5 bases at V and 3 bases at J, with 13 bases in the middle. Germline CDR1 is SEHNR and CDR2 is FQNEAQ (reference sequence). The CDR3 loop spans 14 amino acids. The CDR3 DNA sequence: TGTGCCAGCAGCCGCAAGACCCAGGAAGAGACCCAGTACTTC. This gives the protein CASSRKTQEETQYF.

V gene TRBV5-6 combines with J gene TRBJ1-1; D remains ambiguous. The germline V gene encodes CDR1 SGHDT and CDR2 YYEEEE. Trimming pared 2 bases from V and 7 bases from J, leaving 18 bases between. The CDR3 has 15 amino acids. The CDR3 DNA sequence: TGTGCCAGCAGCTTAGGAACAGTACCGCAGAGTGAAGCTTTCTTT. Translating gives CASSLGTVPQSEAFF.